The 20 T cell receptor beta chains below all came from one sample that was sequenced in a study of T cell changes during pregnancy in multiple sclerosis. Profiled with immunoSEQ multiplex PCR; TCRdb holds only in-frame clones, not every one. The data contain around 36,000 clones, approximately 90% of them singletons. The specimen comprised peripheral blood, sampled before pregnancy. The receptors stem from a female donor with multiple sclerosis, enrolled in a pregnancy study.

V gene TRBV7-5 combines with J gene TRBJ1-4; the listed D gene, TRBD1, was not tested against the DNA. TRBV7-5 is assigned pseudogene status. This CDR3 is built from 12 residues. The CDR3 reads CAKGAANEKLFF. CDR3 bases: TGTGCCAAGGGGGCGGCTAATGAAAAACTGTTTTTT.

The CDR3 reads CASSAIVSGELFF. As DNA, the CDR3 is TGTGCCAGCAGCGCGATCGTAAGCGGGGAGCTGTTTTTT. The genes are TRBV7-3 and TRBJ2-2; unclear D gene. Germline V gives CDR1 SGHTA, CDR2 FQGTGA. V was cut by 5 bases and J by 7 bases, with 11 bases left in between. The CDR3 totals 13 residues.

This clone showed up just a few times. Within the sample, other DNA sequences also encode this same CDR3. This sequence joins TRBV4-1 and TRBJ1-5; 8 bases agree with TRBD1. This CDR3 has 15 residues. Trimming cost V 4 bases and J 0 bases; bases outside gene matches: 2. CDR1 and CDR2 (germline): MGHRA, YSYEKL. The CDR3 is CASSPTGVSNQPQHF. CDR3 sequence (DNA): TGCGCCAGCAGCCCGACAGGGGTTAGCAATCAGCCCCAGCATTTT.

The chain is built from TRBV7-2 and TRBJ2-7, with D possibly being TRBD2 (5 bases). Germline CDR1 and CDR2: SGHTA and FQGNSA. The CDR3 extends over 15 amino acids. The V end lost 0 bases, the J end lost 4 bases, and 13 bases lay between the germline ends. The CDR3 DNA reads TGTGCCAGCAGCTTAGCTGCCTCACGGGATTACGAGCAGTACTTC. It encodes CASSLAASRDYEQYF.

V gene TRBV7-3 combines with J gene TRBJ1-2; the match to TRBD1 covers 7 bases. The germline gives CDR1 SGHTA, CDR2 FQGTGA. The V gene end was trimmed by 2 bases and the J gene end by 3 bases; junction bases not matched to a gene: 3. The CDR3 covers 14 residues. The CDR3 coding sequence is TGTGCCAGCAGCTTAGATACAGGGGACTATGGCTACACCTTC. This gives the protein CASSLDTGDYGYTF.

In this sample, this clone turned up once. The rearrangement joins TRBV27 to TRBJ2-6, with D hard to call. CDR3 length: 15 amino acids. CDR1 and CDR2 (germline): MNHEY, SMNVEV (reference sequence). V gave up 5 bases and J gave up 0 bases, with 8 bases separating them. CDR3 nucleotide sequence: TGTGCCAGCAGTCCCCGAGGCTCTGGGGCCAACGTCCTGACTTTC. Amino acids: CASSPRGSGANVLTF.

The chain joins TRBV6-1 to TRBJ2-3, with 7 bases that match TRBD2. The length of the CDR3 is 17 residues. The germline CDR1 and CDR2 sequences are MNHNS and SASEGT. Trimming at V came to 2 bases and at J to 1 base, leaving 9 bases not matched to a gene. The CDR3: CASSEYWSGIGTDTQYF. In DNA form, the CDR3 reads TGTGCCAGCAGTGAATATTGGAGCGGGATAGGCACAGATACGCAGTATTTT.

The CDR3 sequence is CASSIDGASGSGEQYF. CDR3 sequence (DNA): TGTGCCAGTAGTATAGATGGGGCTAGCGGGAGTGGAGAGCAGTACTTC. V and J are TRBV19 and TRBJ2-7, with 10 nucleotides matching TRBD2. This CDR3 is built from 16 residues. Germline-derived CDR1 and CDR2 are LNHDA and SQIVND (reference sequence). Germline trimming cut 0 bases from V and 7 bases from J; bases unmatched to any gene: 9.

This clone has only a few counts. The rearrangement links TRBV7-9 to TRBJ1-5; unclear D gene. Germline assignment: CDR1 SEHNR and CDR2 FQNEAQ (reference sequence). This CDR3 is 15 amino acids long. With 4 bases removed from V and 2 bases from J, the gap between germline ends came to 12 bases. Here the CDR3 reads CASSSTQAGNQPQHF. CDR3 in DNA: TGTGCCAGCAGCTCCACCCAAGCTGGCAATCAGCCCCAGCATTTT. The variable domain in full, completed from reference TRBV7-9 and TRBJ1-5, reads DTGVSQNPRHKITKRGQNVTFRCDPISEHNRLYWYRQTLGQGPEFLTYFQNEAQLEKSRLLSDRFSAERPKGSFSTLEIQRTEQGDSAMYLCASSSTQAGNQPQHFGDGTRLSIL.

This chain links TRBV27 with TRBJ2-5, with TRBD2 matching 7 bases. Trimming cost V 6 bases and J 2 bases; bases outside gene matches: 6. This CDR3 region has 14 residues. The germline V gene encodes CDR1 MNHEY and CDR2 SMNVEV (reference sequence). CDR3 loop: CASSPRDYQETQYF. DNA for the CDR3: TGTGCCAGCAGCCCCCGGGACTATCAAGAGACCCAGTACTTC.

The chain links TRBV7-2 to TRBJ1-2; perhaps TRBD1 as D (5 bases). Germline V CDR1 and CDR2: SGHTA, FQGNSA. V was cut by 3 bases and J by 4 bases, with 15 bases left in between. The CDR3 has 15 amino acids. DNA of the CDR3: TGTGCCAGCAGCTTGGAGACCCAGGGCGGCTATGGCTACACCTTC. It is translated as CASSLETQGGYGYTF.

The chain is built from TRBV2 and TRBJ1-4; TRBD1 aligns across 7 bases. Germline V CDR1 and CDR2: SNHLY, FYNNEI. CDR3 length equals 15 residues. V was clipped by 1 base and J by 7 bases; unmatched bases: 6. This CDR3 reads CASSEVSGGREKLFF. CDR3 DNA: TGTGCCAGCAGTGAAGTGTCAGGGGGTCGTGAAAAACTGTTTTTT.

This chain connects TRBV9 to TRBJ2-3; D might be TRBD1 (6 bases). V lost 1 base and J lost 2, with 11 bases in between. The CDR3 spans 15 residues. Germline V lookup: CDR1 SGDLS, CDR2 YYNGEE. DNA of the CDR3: TGTGCCAGCAGCGTATCCGGACAGTACACAGATACGCAGTATTTT. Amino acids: CASSVSGQYTDTQYF.

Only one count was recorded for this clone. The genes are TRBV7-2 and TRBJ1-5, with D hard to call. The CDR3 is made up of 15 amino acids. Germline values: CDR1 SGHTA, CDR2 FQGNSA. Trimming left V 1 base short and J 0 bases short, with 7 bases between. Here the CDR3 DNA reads TGTGCCAGCAGCTTAGACAGCTATAGCAATCAGCCCCAGCATTTT. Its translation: CASSLDSYSNQPQHF.

The chain's CDR3 is CAISDGRGETQYF. The CDR3 DNA reads as TGTGCCATCAGTGACGGCAGGGGGGAGACCCAGTACTTC. The chain links TRBV10-3 to TRBJ2-5; 7 bases fit TRBD1. J lost 5 bases, V lost 3 bases, and 3 bases had no gene match. The CDR3 length is 13 residues. Per the germline V gene, CDR1 is ENHRY and CDR2 is SYGVKD.

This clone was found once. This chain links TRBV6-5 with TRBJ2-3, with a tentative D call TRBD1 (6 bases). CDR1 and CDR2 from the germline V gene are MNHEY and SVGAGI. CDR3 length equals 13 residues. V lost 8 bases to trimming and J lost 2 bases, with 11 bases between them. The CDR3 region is CASSGTYTDTQYF. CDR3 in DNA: TGTGCCAGCTCCGGGACATACACAGATACGCAGTATTTT.

The DNA of the CDR3 is TGTGCCAGCACAGGCCCCTCAGATACGCAGTATTTT. Amino acids: CASTGPSDTQYF. The gene calls are TRBV27 and TRBJ2-3; D not certain. The V gene's germline CDR1 is MNHEY and CDR2 SMNVEV (reference sequence). The CDR3 is made up of 12 amino acids. Deletions cut 7 bases from V and 4 bases from J, with 9 bases between.

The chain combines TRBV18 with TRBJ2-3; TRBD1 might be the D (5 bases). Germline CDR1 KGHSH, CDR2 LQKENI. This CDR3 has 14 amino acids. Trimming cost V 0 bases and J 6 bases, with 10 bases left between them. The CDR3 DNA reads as TGTGCCAGCTCACCACCGCAGGGTGCCGATACGCAGTATTTT. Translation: CASSPPQGADTQYF.

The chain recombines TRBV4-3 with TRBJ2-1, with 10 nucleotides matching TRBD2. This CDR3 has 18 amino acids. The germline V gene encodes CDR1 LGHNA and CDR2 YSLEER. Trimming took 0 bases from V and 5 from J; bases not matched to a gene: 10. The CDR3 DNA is TGCGCCAGCAGCCAAGATCTCGGTGGACTAGCGGAAAACAATGAGCAGTTCTTC. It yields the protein CASSQDLGGLAENNEQFF.

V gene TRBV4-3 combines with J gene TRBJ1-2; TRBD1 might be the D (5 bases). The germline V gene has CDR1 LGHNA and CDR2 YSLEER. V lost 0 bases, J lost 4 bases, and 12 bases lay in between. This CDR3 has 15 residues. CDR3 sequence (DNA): TGCGCCAGCAGCCAAGATACAGGACACCGCTATGGCTACACCTTC. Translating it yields CASSQDTGHRYGYTF.